The T cell receptor beta chain under discussion was sequenced for a study of blood T cell repertoires in COVID-19. About this clone: Other DNA sequences of this sample code for an identical CDR3.

V lost 1 base and J lost 3; bases outside the gene matches: 1. Germline V gives CDR1 SGHTA, CDR2 FQGNSA. The CDR3 loop spans 14 amino acids. Data came from immunoSEQ multiplex PCR; TCRdb stores just in-frame clones and leaves some out. Here the sample spans about 310,000 clones, about 90% being singletons. This TCR was sampled from a woman in her twenties or thirties with COVID-19, enrolled during active disease. Material: peripheral blood. This chain connects TRBV7-2 to TRBJ2-7, with 9 bases lining up with TRBD1. The CDR3 here is CASSLGGQGYEQYF. CDR3 in DNA: TGTGCCAGCAGCTTAGGGGGACAGGGCTACGAGCAGTACTTC.